This note documents a single T cell receptor beta chain sequence. These data come from a study of blood T cell repertoires in COVID-19. Original processing methods: Using reference gene primer amplification, nucleated cell counts were estimated. Libraries were prepared by immunoSEQ multiplex PCR; TCRdb keeps only in-frame clonotypes and omits some of them. V, J and clone size are those of that table, while D and trimming were read from the DNA. Of around 370,000 clones detected, around 90% appear once; the ten largest clones hold less than 3.5%. The CDR3 totals 16 residues. The germline V and J ends were trimmed by 4 bases and 4 bases, with 17 bases remaining between them. Germline CDR1 and CDR2: SGHRS and YFSETQ.

The TCR originated in a woman in her late teens or twenties who had recovered from COVID-19. The sequenced sample consisted of peripheral blood. The rearrangement uses TRBV5-1 and TRBJ2-2; D is perhaps TRBD2 (5 bases). DNA for the CDR3: TGCGCCAGCAGCCCGGTAGCCCTACGGGGCACCGGGGAGCTGTTTTTT. Residues: CASSPVALRGTGELFF.